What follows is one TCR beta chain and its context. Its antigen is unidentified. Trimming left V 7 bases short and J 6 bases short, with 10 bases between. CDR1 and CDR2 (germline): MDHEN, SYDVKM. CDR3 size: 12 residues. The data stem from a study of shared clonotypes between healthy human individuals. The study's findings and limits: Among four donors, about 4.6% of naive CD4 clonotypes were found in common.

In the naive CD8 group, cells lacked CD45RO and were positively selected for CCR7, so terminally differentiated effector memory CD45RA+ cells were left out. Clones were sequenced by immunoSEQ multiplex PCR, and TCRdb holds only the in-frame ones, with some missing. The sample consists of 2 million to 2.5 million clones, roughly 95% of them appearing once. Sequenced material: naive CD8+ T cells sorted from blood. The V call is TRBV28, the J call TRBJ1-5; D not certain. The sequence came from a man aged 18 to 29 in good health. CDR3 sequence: CASNPMGQPQHF. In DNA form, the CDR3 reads TGTGCCAGCAATCCGATGGGTCAGCCCCAGCATTTT.